One sample yielded the 7 T cell receptor beta chains listed below, sequenced in a study of T cell changes during pregnancy in multiple sclerosis. The repertoire was sequenced with immunoSEQ multiplex PCR; TCRdb's copy has only in-frame clones and lacks some. The table has 80,000 to 130,000 clones, approximately 90% seen once. This material consisted of peripheral blood, taken in the second trimester of pregnancy. Source of these receptors: a female donor with multiple sclerosis, enrolled in a pregnancy study.

The rearrangement links TRBV4-1 to TRBJ2-2; TRBD1 matches at 9 bases. The CDR3 length is 17 residues. V was clipped by 0 bases and J by 0 bases; unmatched bases: 2. Germline loops: CDR1 MGHRA, CDR2 YSYEKL. CDR3 DNA: TGCGCCAGCAGCCAAGATAGGGACAGGGCGAACACCGGGGAGCTGTTTTTT. It encodes CASSQDRDRANTGELFF.

The chain recombines TRBV5-4 with TRBJ2-1, with D possibly being TRBD2 (6 bases). This CDR3 region has 18 residues. Trimming removed 1 base from V and 5 bases from J, with 22 bases in between. Germline values: CDR1 SGHNT, CDR2 YYREEE (reference sequence). The chain's CDR3 is CASSLRNAGRGWDNEQFF. CDR3 nucleotides: TGTGCCAGCAGCTTGAGAAACGCGGGAAGGGGATGGGACAATGAGCAGTTCTTC.

In DNA, the CDR3 is TGTGCCAGTAGTCCCCAACTTCTCTTAGCCAAAAACATTCAGTACTTC. Its protein is CASSPQLLLAKNIQYF. This chain links TRBV19 with TRBJ2-4; D not certain. Germline CDR1 LNHDA, CDR2 SQIVND (reference sequence). The CDR3 loop spans 16 amino acids. Trimming cost V 5 bases and J 0 bases, with 14 bases left between them.

The chain employs TRBV30 and TRBJ1-1; 8 bases align to TRBD1. CDR3 length equals 16 residues. From germline, CDR1 is GTSNPN and CDR2 SVGIG (reference sequence). V trimming: 4 bases; J trimming: 0 bases; junction bases outside the gene matches: 10. CDR3 protein: CAWNRGEDRVNTEAFF. CDR3 sequence (DNA): TGTGCCTGGAACCGGGGCGAGGACAGGGTGAACACTGAAGCTTTCTTT.

The chain uses TRBV2 and TRBJ1-2, with TRBD1 matching 7 bases. CDR3 length: 14 residues. Germline V gene data show CDR1 as SNHLY and CDR2 as FYNNEI. With 6 bases clipped from V and 2 bases from J, the junction kept 6 bases outside the gene matches. The CDR3 DNA is TGTGCCAGCAGAGGGGGCGGAGGGAACTATGGCTACACCTTC. Amino acid sequence: CASRGGGGNYGYTF.

V usage is TRBV6-1 and J usage is TRBJ2-3; TRBD2 aligns across 7 bases. In germline, CDR1 is MNHNS, CDR2 SASEGT. The CDR3 totals 16 residues. With V trimmed by 6 bases and J by 4 bases, 13 bases remained unmatched. Here the CDR3 reads CASRERRWGRADTQYF. DNA for the CDR3: TGTGCCAGCAGGGAACGAAGGTGGGGGAGGGCAGATACGCAGTATTTT.

This chain links TRBV27 with TRBJ2-7, with D uncertain. The CDR3 length is 13 residues. CDR1 is MNHEY and CDR2 is SMNVEV in the germline V gene (reference sequence). Trimming took 3 bases from V and 2 from J, leaving 8 bases between them. The chain's CDR3 is CASSLYRAYEQYF. The CDR3 coding sequence is TGTGCCAGCAGTTTGTACCGGGCCTACGAGCAGTACTTC.